This T cell receptor beta chain was documented in a study of blood T cell repertoires in COVID-19. The overall study: PBMCs, B-cell-depleted T cells, or T cells were the source of the cDNA or gDNA that made up the material.

Per the study methods: How many nucleated cells were present was estimated from reference gene primer amplification. This table comes from immunoSEQ multiplex PCR, and its TCRdb copy is limited to in-frame clones, with some not included. Clone size and V and J calls were adopted from that table, with D and trimming inferred from the DNA. The table lists 150,000 to 200,000 clones, around 85% of them singletons. The CDR3 covers 12 residues. CDR1 is ENHRY, CDR2 SYGVKD, per germline. Deletions cut 0 bases from V and 4 bases from J, with 3 bases between. This chain connects TRBV10-3 to TRBJ2-5, with unresolved D. The sequence was collected from a human donor with active or convalescent COVID-19. The donor label of this sample is uncertain. The sequenced sample consisted of peripheral blood. The CDR3 is CAISESRETQYF. The CDR3 DNA is TGTGCCATCAGTGAGTCCCGAGAGACCCAGTACTTC.